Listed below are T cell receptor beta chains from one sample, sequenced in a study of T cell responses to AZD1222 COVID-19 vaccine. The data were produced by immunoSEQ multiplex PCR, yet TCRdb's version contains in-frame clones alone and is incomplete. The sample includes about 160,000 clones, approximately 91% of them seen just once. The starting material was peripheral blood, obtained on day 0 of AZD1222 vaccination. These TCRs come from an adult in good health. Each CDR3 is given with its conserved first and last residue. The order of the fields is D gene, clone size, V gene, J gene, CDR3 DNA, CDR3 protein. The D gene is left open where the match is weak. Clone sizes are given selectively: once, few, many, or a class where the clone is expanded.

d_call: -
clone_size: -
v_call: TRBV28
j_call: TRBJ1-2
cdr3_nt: TGTGCCAGCAGTTTAACGGGAGCGGGTTCGTATGGCTACACCTTC
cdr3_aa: CASSLTGAGSYGYTF

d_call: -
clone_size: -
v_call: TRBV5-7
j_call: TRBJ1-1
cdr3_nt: TGTGCCAGCAGCTTGGTCACAGCGGGGACTGAAGCTTTCTTT
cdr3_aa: CASSLVTAGTEAFF

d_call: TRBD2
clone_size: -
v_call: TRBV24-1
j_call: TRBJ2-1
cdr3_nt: TGTGCCACCAGTGATTTTGTACTAGCGGCCCCCGGGGAGTACAATGAGCAGTTCTTC
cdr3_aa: CATSDFVLAAPGEYNEQFF

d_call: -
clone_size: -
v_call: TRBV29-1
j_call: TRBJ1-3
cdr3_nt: TGCAGCGTCGAATCCGGAAACACCATATATTTT
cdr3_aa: CSVESGNTIYF

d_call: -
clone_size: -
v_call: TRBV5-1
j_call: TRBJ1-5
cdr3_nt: TGCGCCAGCAGCTTGGCCGGCAGTTTCGGTCAGCCCCAGCATTTT
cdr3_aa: CASSLAGSFGQPQHF

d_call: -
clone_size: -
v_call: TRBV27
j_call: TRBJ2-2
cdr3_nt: TGTGCCAGCAGTTTAGACAGACCGAACACCGGGGAGCTGTTTTTT
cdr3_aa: CASSLDRPNTGELFF

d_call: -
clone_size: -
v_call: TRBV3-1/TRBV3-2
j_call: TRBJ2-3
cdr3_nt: TGTGCCAGCAGCCAAGAGGCTGATACGCAGTATTTT
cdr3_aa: CASSQEADTQYF

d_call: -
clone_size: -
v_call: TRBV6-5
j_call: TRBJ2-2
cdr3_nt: TGTGCCAGCACCTTGGGGGTGGGGGCGGCCGGGGAGCTGTTTTTT
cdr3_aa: CASTLGVGAAGELFF

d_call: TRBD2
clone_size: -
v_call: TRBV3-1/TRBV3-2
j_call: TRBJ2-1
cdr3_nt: TGTGCCAGCAGCCTCCGCATTAGCGGGGAGCCCCCTGGGAATGAGCAGTTCTTC
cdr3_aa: CASSLRISGEPPGNEQFF

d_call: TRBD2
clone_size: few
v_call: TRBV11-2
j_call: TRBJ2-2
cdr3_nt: TGTGCCAGCATCGGAAACAAGGGGAGGGGCACCGGGGAGCTGTTTTTT
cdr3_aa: CASIGNKGRGTGELFF

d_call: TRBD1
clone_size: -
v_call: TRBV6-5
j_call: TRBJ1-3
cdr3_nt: TGTGCCAGCAGTTACTCGACGGGACAGGGCGAAAACACCATATATTTT
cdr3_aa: CASSYSTGQGENTIYF

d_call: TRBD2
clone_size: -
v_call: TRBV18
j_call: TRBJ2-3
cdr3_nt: TGTGCCAGCTCGCGCGGGGGGGCCGCAGATACGCAGTATTTT
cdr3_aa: CASSRGGAADTQYF

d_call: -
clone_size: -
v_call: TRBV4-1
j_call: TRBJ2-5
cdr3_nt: TGCGCCAGCAGCCCCTTTGGGCAGAACGTTCAAGAGACCCAGTACTTC
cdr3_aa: CASSPFGQNVQETQYF

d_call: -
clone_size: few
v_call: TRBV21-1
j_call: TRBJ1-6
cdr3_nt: TGTGCCAGCAGCACCCGGGAGGCACCCCTCCACTTT
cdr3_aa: CASSTREAPLHF

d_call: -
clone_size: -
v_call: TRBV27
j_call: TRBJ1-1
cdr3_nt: TGTGCCAGCAGTTTGCGCCTAAAGGGGGGCACTGAAGCTTTCTTT
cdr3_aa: CASSLRLKGGTEAFF

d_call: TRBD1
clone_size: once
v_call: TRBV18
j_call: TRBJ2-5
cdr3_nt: TGTGCCAGCTCACCAACAGGGGGAGAGACCCAGTACTTC
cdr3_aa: CASSPTGGETQYF

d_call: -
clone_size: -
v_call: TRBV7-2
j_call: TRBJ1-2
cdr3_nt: TGTGCCAGCAGCTTCAGACAGGAACTGGAGGGCTATGGCTACACCTTC
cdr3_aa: CASSFRQELEGYGYTF

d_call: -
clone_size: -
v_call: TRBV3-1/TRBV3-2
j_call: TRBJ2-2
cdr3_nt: TGTGCCAGCAGCCCCTTTGGGTATGGCACCGGGGAGCTGTTTTTT
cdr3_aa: CASSPFGYGTGELFF

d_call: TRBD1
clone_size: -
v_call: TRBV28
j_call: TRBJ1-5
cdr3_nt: TGTGCCAGCAGTGGGACAGGGGGGAGGAAAAATCAGCCCCAGCATTTT
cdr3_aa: CASSGTGGRKNQPQHF

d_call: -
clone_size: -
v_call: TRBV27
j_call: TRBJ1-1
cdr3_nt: TGTGCCAGCACCCCCTTGGGTGCGGGGAACACTGAAGCTTTCTTT
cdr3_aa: CASTPLGAGNTEAFF

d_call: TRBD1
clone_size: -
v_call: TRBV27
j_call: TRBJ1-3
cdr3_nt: TGTGCCAGCAGTGACAGGGTGAACACCATATATTTT
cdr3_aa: CASSDRVNTIYF